This is a list of T cell receptor beta chains from one sample in a study of early T cells in non-severe SARS-CoV-2 infection. TCRdb recomputed calls from the 5' RACE reads with MiXCR, one row per CDR3 protein. Here the sample spans roughly 28,000 distinct CDR3 sequences, 5.5% to 6% being singletons. Sequenced material: whole blood. Receptors originate from an adult who was a healthcare worker with PCR-confirmed SARS-CoV-2 infection or an uninfected control (not recorded which). The CDR3 runs from the conserved cysteine through the conserved F or W. A D gene is named only where the DNA matches it firmly. Rows may omit the clone size; those that give it use once, few, many or a size class.

j_gene,v_gene,abundance,d_gene,CDR3nt,CDR3aa
TRBJ1-1,TRBV20-1,few,.,TGCAGTGCTAAAAACCCCCAAAACACTGAAGCTTTCTTT,CSAKNPQNTEAFF
TRBJ2-1,TRBV10-1,.,.,TGCGCCAGCAGTGACCAGATAGGTACAGGAATCTACAATGAGCAGTTCTTC,CASSDQIGTGIYNEQFF
TRBJ2-2,TRBV6-6,many,.,TGTGCCAGCAGCCACCAGGTTGAGAACACCGGGGAGCTGTTTTTT,CASSHQVENTGELFF
TRBJ2-1,TRBV11-2,many,.,TGTGCCAGCAGCCCAGGGGCTCATCTTATGGCGCAGTTCTTC,CASSPGAHLMAQFF
TRBJ2-7,TRBV6-1,many,TRBD1,TGTGCCAGCAGCTCATTCGGACAGGGCTACGAGCAGTACTTC,CASSSFGQGYEQYF
TRBJ2-3,TRBV4-3,many,.,TGCGCCAGCCGGGACTCTATAGCAGATACGCAGTATTTT,CASRDSIADTQYF
TRBJ2-2,TRBV5-4,many,.,TGTGCCAGCAGCTTGTGGGTCACCGGGGAGCTGTTTTTT,CASSLWVTGELFF
TRBJ2-4,TRBV2,few,.,TGTGCCAGCGAAAAGGTCATTCAGTACTTC,CASEKVIQYF
TRBJ1-2,TRBV30,medium-sized,.,TGTGCCTGGAGTCCCCTGGGACGGATCCCTAACTATGGCTACACCTTC,CAWSPLGRIPNYGYTF
TRBJ1-2,TRBV24-1,.,TRBD1,TGTGCCACCAGCCCCAGGGGGGCTATGGGCTACACCTTC,CATSPRGAMGYTF
TRBJ2-1,TRBV20-1,many,.,TGCAGTGCGAGAGGGGAGTTAGGTTACAATGAGCAGTTCTTC,CSARGELGYNEQFF
TRBJ2-3,TRBV6-1,many,.,TGTGCCAGCAGTGTGGAGAGGGGGGCAGATACGCAGTATTTT,CASSVERGADTQYF
TRBJ2-5,TRBV7-3,many,.,TGTGCCAGCAGCTTAACGGGACCTTCAGAGACCCAGTACTTC,CASSLTGPSETQYF
TRBJ1-6,TRBV6-1,many,TRBD1,TGTGCCAGCAGTCCTCTCTTTCAGGGGGTTGGTTCACCCCTCCACTTT,CASSPLFQGVGSPLHF
TRBJ2-1,TRBV4-3,few,.,TGCGCCAGCAGCCAACTAAATGAGCAGTTCTTC,CASSQLNEQFF
TRBJ2-7,TRBV6-2/TRBV6-3,.,.,TGTGCCAGCAGTCTCCTCTCCTACGAGCAGTACTTC,CASSLLSYEQYF
TRBJ2-7,TRBV20-1,few,TRBD2,TGCAGTGCAGATGGGACTAGCGGGGGCTACGAGCAGTACTTC,CSADGTSGGYEQYF
TRBJ1-5,TRBV12-3/TRBV12-4,many,.,TGTGCCAGCAGCCCCACACAGGGTTCGGTTCAGCCCCAGCATTTT,CASSPTQGSVQPQHF
TRBJ2-6,TRBV28,many,TRBD1,TGTGCCAGCAGCCCGACAGGGCGTTTTCTCGGGGCCAACGTCCTGACTTTC,CASSPTGRFLGANVLTF
TRBJ2-5,TRBV14,few,.,TGTGCCAGCAGCTCGGCGCTCTTCGAGACCCAGTACTTC,CASSSALFETQYF
TRBJ2-5,TRBV7-6,many,.,TGTGCCAGCAGCTTAGGAGGGCCAATCGAGACCCAGTACTTC,CASSLGGPIETQYF
TRBJ2-2,TRBV20-1,few,.,TGCAGTGCTCCCCCCTCCGGGACAATGAACACCGGGGAGCTGTTTTTT,CSAPPSGTMNTGELFF
TRBJ1-1,TRBV12-3/TRBV12-4,many,.,TGTGCCAGCAGTTACCAGGTGACTGAAGCTTTCTTT,CASSYQVTEAFF
TRBJ1-6,TRBV20-1,many,.,TGCAGTGCCGCAGACAGAAGTACACCCCTCCACTTT,CSAADRSTPLHF
TRBJ2-3,TRBV7-2,few,TRBD1,TGTGCCAGCAGCTTAACCGGGACAGCCACAGATACGCAGTATTTT,CASSLTGTATDTQYF
TRBJ1-4,TRBV5-1,many,TRBD1,TGCGCCAGCAGCCCGGGGACAGGGGATGAAAAACTGTTTTTT,CASSPGTGDEKLFF
TRBJ2-3,TRBV28,many,TRBD2,TGTGCCAGCAGTTCTAGCGGGGCCGGCACAGATACGCAGTATTTT,CASSSSGAGTDTQYF
TRBJ1-6,TRBV20-1,many,.,TGCAGTGCTAGAGAAGCGGGTTCACCCCTCCACTTT,CSAREAGSPLHF
TRBJ2-5,TRBV18,many,.,TGTGCCAGCTCACCGGAACCCGTAGAGACCCAGTACTTC,CASSPEPVETQYF
TRBJ1-3,TRBV7-6,many,TRBD1,TGTGCCAGCAGCCCCAGCAGGGGGACTGGAAACACCATATATTTT,CASSPSRGTGNTIYF
TRBJ2-3,TRBV5-1,many,TRBD2,TGCGCCAGCCTAGTTCCCGGGACTAGCGGGACCACAGATACGCAGTATTTT,CASLVPGTSGTTDTQYF
TRBJ2-1,TRBV19,many,.,TGTGCCAGTAGTGGGTCTTCCAGGGGCGGTGAGCAGTTCTTC,CASSGSSRGGEQFF
TRBJ2-3,TRBV27,many,.,TGTGCCAGCAGTTTGGAAGGGGCAGGGGATACGCAGTATTTT,CASSLEGAGDTQYF
TRBJ1-6,TRBV12-3/TRBV12-4,many,TRBD1,TGTGCCAGCAGTTTGGGACAGGGATTTTCACCCCTCCACTTT,CASSLGQGFSPLHF
TRBJ2-3,TRBV6-5,many,.,TGTGCCAGCAGGGGTGACGGCCACACAGATACGCAGTATTTT,CASRGDGHTDTQYF